Below, 8 T cell receptor beta chains from the same sample are listed, as sequenced in a study of vaccination effects on CD4 cells after COVID-19. Expansion of antigen-specific CD4+ T cells with viral peptide pools was carried out by the ViraFEST assay before sequencing. The culture ran for under eleven days, and then CD4+ T cells were isolated. PCR-confirmed SARS-CoV-2 infection occurred in the person between March and December 2020. Assay used: immunoSEQ multiplex PCR; TCRdb lists only in-frame clones, some missing. The sample records under 70,000 clones, under 80% being singletons. These receptors have no known antigen. The sequencing used CD4+ T cells from PBMCs cultured with HIV peptides, collected before COVID-19 vaccination. The subset: HIV-1 Nef peptide pool negative control/reference culture. The source is a human donor who had a prior SARS-CoV-2 infection.

V gene TRBV13 combines with J gene TRBJ2-5; 11 nucleotides line up with TRBD2. This CDR3 contains 18 residues. Per germline, CDR1 PRHDT and CDR2 FYEKMQ (reference sequence). With V trimmed by 5 bases and J by 4 bases, 15 bases remained unmatched. For the CDR3, the DNA is TGTGCCAGCAGCCCGAAGGGGGATAGCGGGGGGGCTGGAGAGACCCAGTACTTC. It is translated as CASSPKGDSGGAGETQYF.

The chain has TRBV27 and TRBJ2-1; TRBD2 matches 13 bases. Germline V gene data show CDR1 as MNHEY and CDR2 as SMNVEV (reference sequence). The CDR3 extends over 15 amino acids. Losses at the gene ends were 6 bases for V and 9 bases for J; bases not matched to a gene: 8. The CDR3 nucleotides read TGTGCCAGCAGCCTAGGACTAGCGGGAGTATTTGAGCAGTTCTTC. Translating it yields CASSLGLAGVFEQFF.

The chain combines TRBV18 with TRBJ1-5; TRBD1 might be the D (6 bases). Germline V CDR1 and CDR2: KGHSH, LQKENI. V was pared by 4 bases and J by 0 bases, with 10 bases between. This CDR3 has 15 amino acids. CDR3: CASSQQTGSNQPQHF. The DNA for the CDR3 is TGTGCCAGCTCACAACAGACAGGTAGCAATCAGCCCCAGCATTTT.

The V call is TRBV7-9, the J call TRBJ2-7; D not certain. V gave up 5 bases and J gave up 1 base, with 6 bases separating them. Germline CDR1 reads SEHNR; CDR2 reads FQNEAQ (reference sequence). The CDR3 loop spans 12 amino acids. CDR3 sequence reads: CASSGRSYEQYF. CDR3 in DNA: TGTGCCAGCAGCGGACGGTCCTACGAGCAGTACTTC.

The chain carries TRBV24-1 and TRBJ2-5, with TRBD1 matching over 7 bases. Germline CDR1 is KGHDR and CDR2 is SFDVKD. The V segment lost 5 bases and the J segment 3 bases; nucleotides outside the gene matches: 2. The CDR3 length is 13 residues. CDR3 DNA: TGTGCCACCAGTGTAACAGGGGAAGAGACCCAGTACTTC. This encodes CATSVTGEETQYF.

This clone was seen more than once but under ten times. This chain uses TRBV4-2 with TRBJ2-5; 9 bases are a match to TRBD2. CDR3 length: 18 residues. J was trimmed by 1 base and V by 0 bases; bases with no gene match: 9. CDR1 and CDR2 (germline): LGHNA, YNFKEQ. The CDR3 is CASSQDSVQRGVQETQYF. DNA of the CDR3: TGTGCCAGCAGCCAAGATTCCGTCCAGCGGGGGGTCCAAGAGACCCAGTACTTC.

This clone was picked up one time. The V and J genes are TRBV24-1 and TRBJ2-5; a weak D match, TRBD1 (6 bases). With 2 bases removed from V and 4 bases from J, the gap between germline ends came to 19 bases. The CDR3 is made up of 17 amino acids. Germline V CDR1 and CDR2: KGHDR, SFDVKD. The DNA of the CDR3 is TGTGCCACCAGTGATTCCACAGGGCGTGCAGTAGCAGAGACCCAGTACTTC. Residues: CATSDSTGRAVAETQYF.

The rearrangement links TRBV19 to TRBJ2-3, with D unclear. CDR3 length: 15 residues. CDR1 is LNHDA and CDR2 is SQIVND in the germline V gene (reference sequence). V was pared by 1 base and J by 1 base, with 9 bases between. CDR3 amino acids: CASSIVTAGTDTQYF. DNA for the CDR3: TGTGCCAGTAGTATAGTTACAGCAGGCACAGATACGCAGTATTTT.